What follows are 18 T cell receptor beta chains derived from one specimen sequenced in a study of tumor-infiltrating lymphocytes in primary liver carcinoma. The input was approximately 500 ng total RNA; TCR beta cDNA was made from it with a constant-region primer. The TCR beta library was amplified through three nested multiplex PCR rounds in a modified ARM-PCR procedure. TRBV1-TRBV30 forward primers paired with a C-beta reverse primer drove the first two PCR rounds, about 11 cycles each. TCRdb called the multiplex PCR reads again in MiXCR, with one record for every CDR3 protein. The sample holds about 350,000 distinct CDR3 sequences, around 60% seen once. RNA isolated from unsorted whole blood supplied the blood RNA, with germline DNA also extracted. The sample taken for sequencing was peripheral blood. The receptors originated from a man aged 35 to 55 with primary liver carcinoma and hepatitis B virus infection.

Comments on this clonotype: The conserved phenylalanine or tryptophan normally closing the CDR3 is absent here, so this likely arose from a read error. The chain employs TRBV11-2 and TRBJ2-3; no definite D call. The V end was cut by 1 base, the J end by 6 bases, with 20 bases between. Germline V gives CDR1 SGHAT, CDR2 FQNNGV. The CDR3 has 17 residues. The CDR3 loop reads CASSLVRSVADPDTQYL. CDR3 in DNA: TGTGCCAGCAGCTTAGTCCGCTCCGTAGCAGACCCGGATACGCAGTATTTA.

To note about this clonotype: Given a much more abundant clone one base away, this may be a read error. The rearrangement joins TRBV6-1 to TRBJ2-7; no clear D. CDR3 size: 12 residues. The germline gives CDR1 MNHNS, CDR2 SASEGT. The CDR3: CPSMDGAYEQYF. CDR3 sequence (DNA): TGTCCCAGCATGGACGGTGCCTACGAGCAGTACTTC.

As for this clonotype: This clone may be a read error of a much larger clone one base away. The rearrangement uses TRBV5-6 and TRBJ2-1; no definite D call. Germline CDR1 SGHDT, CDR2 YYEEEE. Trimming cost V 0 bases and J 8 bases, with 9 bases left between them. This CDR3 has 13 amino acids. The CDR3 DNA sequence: TGTGCCAGCAGCTTGGGCACGAACGATGAGCAGTTCTTC. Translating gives CASSLGTNDEQFF.

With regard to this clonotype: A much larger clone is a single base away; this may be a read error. The chain's CDR3 is CASGKSWGTNEQFF. For the CDR3, the DNA is TGTGCCAGCGGTAAATCGTGGGGGACCAATGAGCAGTTCTTC. J is TRBJ2-1 and V is TRBV12-3 or TRBV12-4, with D perhaps given as TRBD1 or TRBD2 (5 bases each). Trimming pared 8 bases from V and 6 bases from J, leaving 17 bases between. The length of the CDR3 is 14 residues.

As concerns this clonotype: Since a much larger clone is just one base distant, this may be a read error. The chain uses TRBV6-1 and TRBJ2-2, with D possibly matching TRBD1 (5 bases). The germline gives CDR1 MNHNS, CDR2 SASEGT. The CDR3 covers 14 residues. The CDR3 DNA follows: TGTGCCAGCAGTGAACGGGCGGACACCGAGGAGCTGTTTTTT. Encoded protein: CASSERADTEELFF.

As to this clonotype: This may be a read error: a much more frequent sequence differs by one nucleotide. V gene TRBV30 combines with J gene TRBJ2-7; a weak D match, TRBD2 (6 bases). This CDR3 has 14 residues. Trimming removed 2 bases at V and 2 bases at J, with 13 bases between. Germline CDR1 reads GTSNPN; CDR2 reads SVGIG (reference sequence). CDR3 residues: CAWSFHREPYEQYF. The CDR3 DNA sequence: TGTGCCTGGAGTTTCCATCGGGAGCCCTACGAGCAGTACTTC.

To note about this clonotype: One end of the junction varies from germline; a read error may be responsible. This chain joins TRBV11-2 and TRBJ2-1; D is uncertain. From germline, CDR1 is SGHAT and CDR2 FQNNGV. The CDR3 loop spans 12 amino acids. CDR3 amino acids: CASSLDLGERFF. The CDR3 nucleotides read TGTGCCAGCAGCTTAGATCTAGGTGAGCGGTTCTTC.

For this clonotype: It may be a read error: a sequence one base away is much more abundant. The CDR3 DNA sequence: TGTGCCAGCAGTCCGAGATCCCCCTCCTACGAGCAGTACTTC. Translated: CASSPRSPSYEQYF. The rearrangement joins TRBV6-5 to TRBJ2-7, with D uncertain. The CDR3 contains 14 residues. Trimming pared 5 bases from V and 0 bases from J, leaving 11 bases between. Germline V CDR1 and CDR2: MNHEY, SVGAGI.

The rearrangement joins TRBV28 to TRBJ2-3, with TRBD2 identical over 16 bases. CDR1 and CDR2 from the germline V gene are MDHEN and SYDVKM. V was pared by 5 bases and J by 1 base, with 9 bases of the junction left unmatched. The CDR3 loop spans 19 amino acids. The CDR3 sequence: CASSTLGLAGGPGTDTQYF. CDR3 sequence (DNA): TGTGCCAGCAGTACACTGGGACTAGCGGGAGGGCCTGGCACAGATACGCAGTATTTT. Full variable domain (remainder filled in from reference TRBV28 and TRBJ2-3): DVKVTQSSRYLVKRTGEKVFLECVQDMDHENMFWYRQDPGLGLRLIYFSYDVKMKEKGDIPEGYSVSREKKERFSLILESASTNQTSMYLCASSTLGLAGGPGTDTQYFGPGTRLTVL.

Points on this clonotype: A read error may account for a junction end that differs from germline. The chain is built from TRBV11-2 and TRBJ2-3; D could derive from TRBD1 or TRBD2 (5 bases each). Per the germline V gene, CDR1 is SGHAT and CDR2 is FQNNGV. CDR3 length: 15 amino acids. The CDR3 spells CASGFVGRAFYTQYF. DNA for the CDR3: TGTGCCAGCGGCTTCGTGGGGCGGGCCTTCTATACGCAGTATTTT.

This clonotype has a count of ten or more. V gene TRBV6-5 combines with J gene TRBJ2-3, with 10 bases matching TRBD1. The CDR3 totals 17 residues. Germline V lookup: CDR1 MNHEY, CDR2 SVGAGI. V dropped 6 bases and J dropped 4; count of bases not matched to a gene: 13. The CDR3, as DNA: TGTGCCAGCAGCCATCGCACCGGGACAGGGGAAGCAGATACGCAGTATTTT. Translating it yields CASSHRTGTGEADTQYF.

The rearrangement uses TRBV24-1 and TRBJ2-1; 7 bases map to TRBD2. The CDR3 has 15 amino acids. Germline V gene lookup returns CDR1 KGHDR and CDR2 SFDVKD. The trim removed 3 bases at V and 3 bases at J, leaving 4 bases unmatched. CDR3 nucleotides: TGTGCCACCAGTGATCGGGGGGAGGGCTACAATGAGCAGTTCTTC. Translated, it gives CATSDRGEGYNEQFF.

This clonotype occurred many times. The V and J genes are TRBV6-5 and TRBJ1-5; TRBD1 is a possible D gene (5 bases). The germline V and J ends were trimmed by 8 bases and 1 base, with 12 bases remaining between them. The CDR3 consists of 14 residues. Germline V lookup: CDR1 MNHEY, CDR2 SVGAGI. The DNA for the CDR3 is TGTGCCAGCCGGGACCTACTAAGCAATCAGCCCCAGCATTTT. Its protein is CASRDLLSNQPQHF.

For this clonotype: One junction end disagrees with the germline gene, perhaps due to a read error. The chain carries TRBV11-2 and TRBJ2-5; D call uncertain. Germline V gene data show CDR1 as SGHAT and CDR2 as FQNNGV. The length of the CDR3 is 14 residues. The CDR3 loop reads CASSFGPKKETQYF. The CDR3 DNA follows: TGTGCCAGCAGCTTTGGTCCGAAGAAAGAGACGCAGTACTTC. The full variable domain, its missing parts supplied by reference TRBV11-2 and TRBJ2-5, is EAGVAQSPRYKIIEKRQSVAFWCNPISGHATLYWYQQILGQGPKLLIQFQNNGVVDDSQLPKDRFSAERLKGVDSTLKIQPAKLEDSAVYLCASSFGPKKETQYFGPGTRLLVL.

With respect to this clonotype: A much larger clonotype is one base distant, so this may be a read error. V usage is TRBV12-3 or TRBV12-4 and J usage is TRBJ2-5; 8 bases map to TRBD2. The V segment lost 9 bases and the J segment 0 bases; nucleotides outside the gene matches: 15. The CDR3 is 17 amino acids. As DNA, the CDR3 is TGTGCCAGGAGTACCCCGGGACTAGGGGGGAACCAAGAGACCCAGTACTTC. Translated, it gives CARSTPGLGGNQETQYF.

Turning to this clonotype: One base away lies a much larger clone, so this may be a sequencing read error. The CDR3 is CASSVIQGQLDTQYF. In DNA form, the CDR3 reads TGTGCCAGCAGTGTTATTCAGGGACAGTTGGATACGCAGTATTTT. The rearrangement joins TRBV6-1 to TRBJ2-3; TRBD1 matches 7 bases. Germline V lookup: CDR1 MNHNS, CDR2 SASEGT. The J segment lost 6 bases and the V segment lost 4 bases, leaving 10 bases of the junction unmatched. The CDR3 runs 15 residues.

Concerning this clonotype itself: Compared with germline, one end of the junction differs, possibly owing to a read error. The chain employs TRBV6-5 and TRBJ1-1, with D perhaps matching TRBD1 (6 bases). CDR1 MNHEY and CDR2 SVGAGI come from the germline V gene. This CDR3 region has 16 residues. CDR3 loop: CASSYVRGNMNTETFF. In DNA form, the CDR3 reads TGTGCCAGCAGTTACGTTAGGGGGAACATGAACACTGAAACTTTCTTT.

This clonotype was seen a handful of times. The CDR3 protein is CAIRQGGTDTQYF. The CDR3 bases are TGTGCCATACGACAGGGAGGCACAGATACGCAGTATTTT. The J gene is TRBJ2-3, the V gene TRBV12-3 or TRBV12-4; 7 bases line up with TRBD1. With 10 bases clipped from V and 1 base from J, the junction kept 5 bases outside the gene matches. The CDR3 has 13 amino acids.